These T cell receptor beta chains were read from a single sample in a study of blood T cell repertoires in COVID-19. Profiled with immunoSEQ multiplex PCR; TCRdb holds only in-frame clones, not every one. The repertoire holds approximately 110,000 clones, with approximately 88% as singletons. Input material: peripheral blood. Source of these receptors: a woman in her seventies with acute or convalescent COVID-19. Each CDR3 is given with its conserved first and last residue. D genes are given only for firm matches. Rows give clone size only sometimes, using once, few, many, or a class for an expanded clone.

CDR3 DNA	CDR3 protein	D gene	V gene	clone size	J gene
TGCAGCGTTTCCGGACAGGGGACGACCCAGTACTTC	CSVSGQGTTQYF	TRBD1	TRBV29-1	NA	TRBJ2-5
TGCGCCAGCAGCCTGGGGGGGACACAGACCCCTGAAGCTTTCTTT	CASSLGGTQTPEAFF	NA	TRBV5-1	NA	TRBJ1-1
TGTGCCAGCACCAAGGAGTGGAGCTCTGGAAACACCATATATTTT	CASTKEWSSGNTIYF	NA	TRBV6-5	NA	TRBJ1-3
TGCGCCAGCAGCTTGGCGACGGGGGTCGATGAGCAGTTCTTC	CASSLATGVDEQFF	NA	TRBV5-1	NA	TRBJ2-1
TGTGCCAGCAGCCAGACAGGGTTCCAAGAGACCCAGTACTTC	CASSQTGFQETQYF	TRBD1	TRBV6-5	NA	TRBJ2-5
TGCGCCAGCAGCCTCGGGACAGGGGGGTATTCACCCCTCCACTTT	CASSLGTGGYSPLHF	TRBD1	TRBV5-1	NA	TRBJ1-6
TGTGCCAGCAGTTCGGGGGGGGTGAACACTGAAGCTTTCTTT	CASSSGGVNTEAFF	NA	TRBV28	NA	TRBJ1-1
TGTGCCAGCAGCTACGGACAGAATCAGCCCCAGCATTTT	CASSYGQNQPQHF	NA	TRBV6-5	NA	TRBJ1-5
TGTGCCAGCAGCCGGGCGGTTCGGGGGGCAGGGAATCAGCCCCAGCATTTT	CASSRAVRGAGNQPQHF	NA	TRBV7-2	NA	TRBJ1-5
TGTGCCAGCAGTTACCGGGAAAACACTGAAGCTTTCTTT	CASSYRENTEAFF	NA	TRBV28	NA	TRBJ1-1
TGTGCCAGCAGCGTCTTGACTAGCGGGGTTGGGAATGAGCAGTTCTTC	CASSVLTSGVGNEQFF	TRBD2	TRBV5-6	NA	TRBJ2-1
TGTGCCAGCAGCCCTCGGGCAGCGGGAGGGGACACCGGGGAGCTGTTTTTT	CASSPRAAGGDTGELFF	TRBD2	TRBV7-3	NA	TRBJ2-2
TGTGCCAGTAGACCAGACTATACAGATACGCAGTATTTT	CASRPDYTDTQYF	NA	TRBV19	few	TRBJ2-3
TGTGCCACTAGGGGGAGTTTGAACACCGGGGAGCTGTTTTTT	CATRGSLNTGELFF	NA	TRBV19	NA	TRBJ2-2
TGTGCCAGCAGAGAGACTAGTAGAGCCCAGTACTTC	CASRETSRAQYF	NA	TRBV6-5	NA	TRBJ2-5
TGCAGCGTAGAGATTAGCGGGGGGGCGCGGAACACCGGGGAGCTGTTTTTT	CSVEISGGARNTGELFF	TRBD2	TRBV29-1	few	TRBJ2-2
TGTGCCAGCAGCTTAGATCCGGGCACAGATACGCAGTATTTT	CASSLDPGTDTQYF	NA	TRBV11-3	NA	TRBJ2-3
TGTGCCAGCAGCAAACAGGGGGCCAGCTCTGGAAACACCATATATTTT	CASSKQGASSGNTIYF	TRBD1	TRBV5-8	NA	TRBJ1-3
TGTGCCAGCAGCCAACTCCGAGGAGGGACAGGGAATTCGGGCTACACCTTC	CASSQLRGGTGNSGYTF	TRBD1	TRBV3-1/TRBV3-2	NA	TRBJ1-2
TGTGCCAGCAGGCCAACACAGGGGGCGTACCTCAATGAGCAGTTCTTC	CASRPTQGAYLNEQFF	TRBD1	TRBV27	NA	TRBJ2-1
TGTGCCAGCAGCCTCTACGGGACTAGGGATGGTGAGACCCAGTACTTC	CASSLYGTRDGETQYF	TRBD2	TRBV13	few	TRBJ2-5
TGTGCCAGCAGCGTAGACGGACAGGGACGAAGAACCTTC	CASSVDGQGRRTF	TRBD1	TRBV9	NA	TRBJ1-2
TGTGCCAGCAAAGGAGGGAAATATAGCAATCAGCCCCAGCATTTT	CASKGGKYSNQPQHF	NA	TRBV21-1	NA	TRBJ1-5
TGCGCCAGCAGCCAAGATGAACTCCGGGGATGGACCGGGGAGCTGTTTTTT	CASSQDELRGWTGELFF	NA	TRBV4-1	NA	TRBJ2-2
TGCGCCAGCAGCTTGGCCGTAGCGGACACCGGGGAGCTGTTTTTT	CASSLAVADTGELFF	NA	TRBV5-1	NA	TRBJ2-2
TGTGCCAGCAGTGAATCGGGGGATCTTATCTATGGCTACACCTTC	CASSESGDLIYGYTF	NA	TRBV25-1	NA	TRBJ1-2
TGTGCCAGCAGCCAAGAGCCGAGGGGGGGGCTAGACATTCAGTACTTC	CASSQEPRGGLDIQYF	NA	TRBV3-1/TRBV3-2	NA	TRBJ2-4
TGTGCCAGCAGTGTGGGCGGGAGGTCCTACAATGAGCAGTTCTTC	CASSVGGRSYNEQFF	TRBD2	TRBV27	NA	TRBJ2-1
TGTGCCAGTAGTAAGGCCGGGACAGGGGGCTCGTACGAGCAGTACTTC	CASSKAGTGGSYEQYF	TRBD1	TRBV19	NA	TRBJ2-7
TGTGCCAGCAGCCCCGGGAACCACCAAGAGACCCAGTACTTC	CASSPGNHQETQYF	NA	TRBV5-4	NA	TRBJ2-5
TGTGCCACCAGTGACCCAGCGGGAGGGAAAGATACGCAGTATTTT	CATSDPAGGKDTQYF	TRBD2	TRBV24-1	NA	TRBJ2-3
TGTGCCAGCAGTTTAGGCCCGGGACAGGGCTCCCCCGAGCAGTACTTC	CASSLGPGQGSPEQYF	TRBD1	TRBV28	NA	TRBJ2-7
TGTGCCAGCAGCCCATCACCTGGCAACACCATATATTTT	CASSPSPGNTIYF	NA	TRBV3-1/TRBV3-2	NA	TRBJ1-3
TGCGCCAGCAGCTTGGGGGGACTAGGTGCTGAGACCCAGTACTTC	CASSLGGLGAETQYF	TRBD2	TRBV5-1	NA	TRBJ2-5
TGTGCCAGCAATGGGGCGGGAGGGGCCACTAATCAGCCCCAGCATTTT	CASNGAGGATNQPQHF	NA	TRBV2	NA	TRBJ1-5
TGCGCCAGCAGCCACCCGGGACGGGGGAGCTATGGCTACACCTTC	CASSHPGRGSYGYTF	NA	TRBV4-1	NA	TRBJ1-2
TGTGCCAGCTCACATTGGACAGGGGATGGAGAAAAACTGTTTTTT	CASSHWTGDGEKLFF	TRBD1	TRBV18	NA	TRBJ1-4
TGTGCCAGCAGCAGACTAGCGGCCGGCACAGATACGCAGTATTTT	CASSRLAAGTDTQYF	TRBD2	TRBV2	once	TRBJ2-3
TGCAGCGTTGGAGAAATGGCAGATCAGCCCCAGCATTTT	CSVGEMADQPQHF	NA	TRBV29-1	few	TRBJ1-5
TGTGCCAGTAGTCCACAGGGGGCGAGCAATGAGCAGTTCTTC	CASSPQGASNEQFF	TRBD1	TRBV19	NA	TRBJ2-1
TGTGCCACCAGCAGTGATCGACAGCGTGAAGCTTTCTTT	CATSSDRQREAFF	NA	TRBV15	NA	TRBJ1-1
TGTGCCAGCAGCGTCGACAGGGGTAAGGGCGCAGATACGCAGTATTTT	CASSVDRGKGADTQYF	TRBD1	TRBV7-9	NA	TRBJ2-3
TGTGCCATCAGTTCCGCGGGAGGCCCAGGAGAGACCCAGTACTTC	CAISSAGGPGETQYF	TRBD2	TRBV10-3	NA	TRBJ2-5
TGTGCTAGTGGTCTCGTAAACCTAGGCGAGCAGTACTTC	CASGLVNLGEQYF	NA	TRBV12-5	NA	TRBJ2-7
TGTGCCAGTAGCGCCTCGGCCGGTCGGGGAGATGGCTACACCTTC	CASSASAGRGDGYTF	NA	TRBV19	NA	TRBJ1-2
TGTGCCAGCAGTTCACCAGGAAGGCCCCAGCATTTT	CASSSPGRPQHF	NA	TRBV28	NA	TRBJ1-5
TGTGCCAGCAGCTTGGGGGAGGGGAGGAGGCCCCAGCATTTT	CASSLGEGRRPQHF	NA	TRBV7-2	NA	TRBJ1-5
TGTGCCAGTAGTAGCCCGACAGGGTCCAGCAATCAGCCCCAGCATTTT	CASSSPTGSSNQPQHF	TRBD1	TRBV19	few	TRBJ1-5
TGTGCCAGCAGACCTAGCGGGGGGAACTACAATGAGCAGTTCTTC	CASRPSGGNYNEQFF	TRBD2	TRBV27	few	TRBJ2-1
TGTGCCACCAGCAGAGATCGAGGGACTGAAGCTTTCTTT	CATSRDRGTEAFF	NA	TRBV15	NA	TRBJ1-1
TGCGCCAGCCGGAGAGACAGGTCGGATTCACCCCTCCACTTT	CASRRDRSDSPLHF	NA	TRBV5-1	NA	TRBJ1-6
TGTGCCAGCAGTTACAGGGGGAGCAATCAGCCCCAGCATTTT	CASSYRGSNQPQHF	NA	TRBV6-6	NA	TRBJ1-5
TGCGCCAGCAGCTTGGATCCAACGAGTCAAAGTGGCTACACCTTC	CASSLDPTSQSGYTF	NA	TRBV5-1	NA	TRBJ1-2
TGCGCCAGCAGCCTCGGGACAGGGGGCCCCTATGGCTACACCTTC	CASSLGTGGPYGYTF	TRBD1	TRBV5-1	NA	TRBJ1-2